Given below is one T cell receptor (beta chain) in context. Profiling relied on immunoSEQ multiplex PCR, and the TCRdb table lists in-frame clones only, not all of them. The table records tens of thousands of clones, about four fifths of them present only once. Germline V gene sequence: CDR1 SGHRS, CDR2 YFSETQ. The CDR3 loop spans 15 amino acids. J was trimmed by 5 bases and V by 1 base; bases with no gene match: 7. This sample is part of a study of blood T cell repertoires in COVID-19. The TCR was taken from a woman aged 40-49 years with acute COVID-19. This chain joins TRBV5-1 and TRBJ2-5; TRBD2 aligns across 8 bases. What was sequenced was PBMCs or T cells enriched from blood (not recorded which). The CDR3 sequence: CASSLQREIFETQYF. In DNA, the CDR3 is TGCGCCAGCAGCTTGCAGCGGGAGATCTTTGAGACCCAGTACTTC.